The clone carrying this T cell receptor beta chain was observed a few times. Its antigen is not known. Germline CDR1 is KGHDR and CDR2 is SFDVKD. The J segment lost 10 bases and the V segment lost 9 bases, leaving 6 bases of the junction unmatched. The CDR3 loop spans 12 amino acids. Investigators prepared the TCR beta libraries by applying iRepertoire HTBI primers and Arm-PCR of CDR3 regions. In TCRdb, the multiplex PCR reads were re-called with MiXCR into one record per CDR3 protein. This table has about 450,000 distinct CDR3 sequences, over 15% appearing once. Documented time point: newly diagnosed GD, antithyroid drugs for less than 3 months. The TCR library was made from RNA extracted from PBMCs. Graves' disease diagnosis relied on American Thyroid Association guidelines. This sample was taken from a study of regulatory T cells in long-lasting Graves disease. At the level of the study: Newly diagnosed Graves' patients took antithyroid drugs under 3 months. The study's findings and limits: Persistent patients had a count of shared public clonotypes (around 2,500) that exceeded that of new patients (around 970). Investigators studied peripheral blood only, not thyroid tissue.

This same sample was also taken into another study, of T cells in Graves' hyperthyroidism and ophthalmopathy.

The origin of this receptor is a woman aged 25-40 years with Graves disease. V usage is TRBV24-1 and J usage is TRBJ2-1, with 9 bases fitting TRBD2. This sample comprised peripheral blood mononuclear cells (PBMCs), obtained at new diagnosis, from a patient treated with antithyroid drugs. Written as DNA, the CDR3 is TGTGCCACCGGCCGTGGGACTAGCGAGCAGTTCTTC. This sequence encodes CATGRGTSEQFF.